This T cell receptor beta chain was found in a study of cytomegalovirus exposure and HLA in healthy donors. Study overall: Early on, a data release was issued that held about 85 million unique TCRs from HLA-typed donors.

The CDR3 has 16 amino acids. V lost 4 bases, J lost 4 bases, and 12 bases stayed unmatched. Germline lookup yields CDR1 SGDLS and CDR2 YYNGEE. This clone showed up just a few times. As yet, its antigen is unknown. Study-wide results and caveats: Another analysis was done later, and it associated over 15,000 TCR beta sequences with HLA alleles at 0.05 false discovery rate. For most TCR beta V segments, an earlier analysis put the productive rate at about 87% or about 30% of the time. Among TCR beta chains, those listed as cytomegalovirus-associated numbered over 150.

The PCR ran on 60 Vbeta and 13 Jbeta primers. Assay: immunoSEQ multiplex PCR; the TCRdb copy retains only in-frame clones and omits some. This repertoire shows under 200,000 clones, 65% to 70% found once; its top ten account for approximately 4.5%. Sample: PBMCs. This sequence was found in a woman in her late teens or twenties in good health and CMV-seropositive. The V gene is TRBV9, the J gene TRBJ2-3; 7 nucleotides line up with TRBD2. The CDR3 sequence is CASSPRVGGPPDTQYF. The CDR3, as DNA: TGTGCCAGCAGCCCCCGGGTGGGAGGGCCTCCAGATACGCAGTATTTT.